This record covers a single T cell receptor (beta chain). As yet, its antigen is unknown. An end of the junction differs from the germline gene, which may be a read error. These data come from a study of CD8 T cells in ankylosing spondylitis. Study results and limitations: Ankylosing spondylitis blood seemed to carry a telltale TCR beta motif made of roughly 8 highly homologous variants.

TCRdb analysed the 5' RACE reads with MiXCR anew, one entry per CDR3 protein. In the table there are roughly 670,000 distinct CDR3 sequences, 15% to 20% of which are singletons. Sequencing was done on a sample of blood, either unsorted or a sorted T cell fraction (not recorded which). The TCR comes from a male donor with ankylosing spondylitis.

The CDR3 region is CASSSSIGTSAPERYF. The CDR3 DNA sequence: TGTGCCAGCAGCTCCAGCATCGGGACTAGCGCTCCGGAGCGGTACTTC. This chain joins TRBV7-6 and TRBJ2-7, with 10 bases matching TRBD2. CDR1 is SGHVS, CDR2 FNYEAQ, per germline. The CDR3 sequence is 16 residues long.